This T cell receptor (beta chain) was sequenced during a study of blood T cell repertoires in COVID-19. Study context: Specimens from acute and convalescent COVID-19 originated in the United States, Italy and Spain. Sample material is recorded as cDNA or gDNA derived from T cells, B-cell-depleted T cells, or PBMCs.

Original processing methods: Reference gene primers were amplified, and this amplification served to estimate nucleated cell counts. Assay used: immunoSEQ multiplex PCR; TCRdb lists only in-frame clones, some missing. From that table come the V and J calls and clone size; the DNA was used to work out D and trimming. The table records some 57,000 clones, more than 85% of them present only once. This CDR3 contains 15 residues. CDR1 is MNHNS and CDR2 is SASEGT in the germline V gene. The junction had 11 bases not matched to a gene; V was cut back by 7 bases and J by 6 bases. This rearrangement joins TRBV6-1 to TRBJ1-4, with 7 bases that match TRBD1. This TCR was sampled from a man aged 65 to 85 with acute or convalescent COVID-19. Sequences were obtained from peripheral blood. The CDR3 sequence: CASTKNDREYEKLFF. The CDR3 DNA sequence: TGTGCCAGCACCAAAAACGACAGGGAATATGAAAAACTGTTTTTT.